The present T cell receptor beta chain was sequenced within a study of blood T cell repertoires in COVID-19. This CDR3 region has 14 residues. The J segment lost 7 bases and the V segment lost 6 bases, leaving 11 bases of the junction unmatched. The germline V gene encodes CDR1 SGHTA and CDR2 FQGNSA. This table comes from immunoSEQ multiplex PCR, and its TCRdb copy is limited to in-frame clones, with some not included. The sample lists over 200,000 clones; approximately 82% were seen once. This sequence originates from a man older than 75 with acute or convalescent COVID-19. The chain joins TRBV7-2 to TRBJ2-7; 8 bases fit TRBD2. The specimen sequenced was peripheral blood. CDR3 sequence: CASRGTRGGGEQYF. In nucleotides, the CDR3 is TGTGCCAGCAGGGGGACTAGAGGGGGAGGTGAGCAGTACTTC.